This T cell receptor (beta chain) came from a study of T cell repertoires in cytomegalovirus infection. Whole-study context: Both CMV infection and a matching HLA type were indicated by public TCR beta signatures.

A single record per CDR3 protein comes from TCRdb applying MiXCR to the reads. The table lists about 100,000 distinct CDR3 sequences, roughly a quarter of them singletons. Germline CDR1 MDHEN, CDR2 SYDVKM. V was trimmed by 7 bases and J by 2 bases, leaving 15 bases between them. This CDR3 is 15 amino acids long. Material for sequencing was CD8+ T cells from PBMCs. The receptor was isolated from a human donor in good health (CMV status not recorded). Some clones in this sample may be carry-over from other donors' samples. The chain is built from TRBV28 and TRBJ1-5; the D gene is possibly TRBD1 (6 bases). CDR3 amino acids: CASTIGGFGNQPQHF. The CDR3 bases are TGTGCCAGCACAATAGGGGGGTTTGGCAATCAGCCCCAGCATTTT.